The 2 T cell receptor beta chains given below trace back to one sample, sequenced in a study of neurological immune-mediated disorders (dated by TCRdb to the late 2010s). Libraries were built with 5' RACE. TCRdb names Illumina HiSeq 2500 as the instrument used. TCRdb cleaned the public reads at Q25 with fastp, built clones with MiXCR and kept in-frame beta chains. Each record represents a unique CDR3 protein, reported with the most common genes and DNA among its rows. The sample includes about 55,000 distinct CDR3 sequences, with roughly 4.4% observed a single time. 2.5% to 3% of the sample is in the top ten clones. The source material was PBMCs. These receptors were obtained from a man aged 50 or older with multiple sclerosis.

This clonotype was seen more than once but under ten times. CDR3: CASSQARDGYTF. The CDR3 nucleotides read TGTGCCAGCAGCCAAGCTCGGGATGGCTACACCTTC. The rearrangement links TRBV14 to TRBJ1-2; no reliable D call. Trimming left V 1 base short and J 6 bases short, with 6 bases between. In germline, CDR1 is SGHDN, CDR2 FVKESK. This CDR3 region has 12 residues.

This clonotype was observed at least ten times. The chain uses TRBV10-3 and TRBJ2-5, with TRBD1 matching 9 bases. The CDR3 has 15 amino acids. CDR1 and CDR2 from the germline V gene are ENHRY and SYGVKD. V gave up 7 bases and J gave up 1 base; unmatched junction bases: 7. The CDR3 bases are TGTGCCATCACCTCGACAGGGGGAAGCCAAGAGACCCAGTACTTC. Protein sequence: CAITSTGGSQETQYF.